This TCR beta chain was observed in a study of cytomegalovirus exposure and HLA in healthy donors. PCR amplification relied on 60 Vbeta primers (plus 13 Jbeta primers). The method was immunoSEQ multiplex PCR; TCRdb's version includes in-frame clones alone and lacks a portion of them. The sample yields 150,000 to 200,000 clones, roughly 80% seen once. Study results and caveats: A later analysis showed TCR association rates differing by HLA locus, peaking at DRB1 and lowest at HLA-C. CMV serostatus was the sole immune exposure data available. In vitro testing confirmed a few CMV-associated chains as specific for CMV antigens. Across donors, most TCRs were seen rarely, yet some public ones were widespread.

Points on this clone: Its target is not known.

This TCR derives from a woman under 30 in good health and CMV-seronegative. Sequenced sample: PBMCs.

DNA for the CDR3: TGTGCCAGCAGTCCCTCCGACGGCGGGGCCCCACGCCTGGAGGCTTTCTTT. Translated: CASSPSDGGAPRLEAFF. This sequence joins TRBV27 and TRBJ1-1, with D possibly being TRBD1 (5 bases). Trimming took 5 bases from V and 11 from J, leaving 30 bases between them. The CDR3 is 17 residues long. Germline-derived CDR1 and CDR2 are MNHEY and SMNVEV (reference sequence).